The TCR beta chain described here comes from a study of blood T cell repertoires in COVID-19. Study information: The United States, Italy and Spain supplied acute and convalescent COVID-19 samples. From T cells, B-cell-depleted T cells, or PBMCs came the material, which was cDNA or gDNA.

CDR1 and CDR2 (germline): DFQATT, SNEGSKA (reference sequence). The ends lost 6 bases at V and 6 bases at J; junction bases unmatched: 2. The CDR3 has 11 residues. The authors' processing: How many nucleated cells were present was estimated from reference gene primer amplification. Produced via immunoSEQ multiplex PCR; TCRdb's table is partial and in-frame only. Clone size and the V and J calls come from that table; the DNA yielded D and trimming. The sample records around 300,000 clones, over 75% being singletons. This TCR was recovered from a man aged 50 or older with active or convalescent COVID-19. The sample was peripheral blood. The genes are TRBV20-1 and TRBJ1-2; 9 bases align to TRBD1. CDR3 in amino acids: CSAYRGHGYTF. The CDR3 DNA reads as TGCAGTGCGTACAGGGGGCATGGCTACACCTTC.